These 27 T cell receptor beta chains share one sample of origin, sequenced in a study of tumor-infiltrating lymphocytes in primary liver carcinoma. From unsorted bulk tissue weighing roughly 19-34 mg, DNA and RNA were co-extracted. The template, about 500 ng total RNA, yielded TCR beta cDNA made with a constant-region primer. Slightly modified ARM-PCR served as the procedure for the TCR beta libraries. These libraries came from three rounds of nested multiplex PCR. Each of the first two PCR rounds ran around 10 cycles with TRBV1-TRBV30 forward and C-beta reverse primers. TCRdb recomputed calls from the multiplex PCR reads with MiXCR, one row per CDR3 protein. This sample yields some 100,000 distinct CDR3 sequences, of which about 62% are seen a single time; less than 15% belongs to the top ten. Material for sequencing was liver tumor tissue from sampling region 2. Stated subset: tumor region T2, inferior pole. These receptor sequences come from a woman aged 60-75 years with primary liver carcinoma and hepatitis B virus infection.

Many counts were recorded for this clonotype. The chain recombines TRBV6-2 or TRBV6-3 with TRBJ2-7, with a possible D match to TRBD1 (5 bases). The CDR3 consists of 14 residues. Trimming shortened V by 4 bases and J by 1 base, and 11 bases separated the two germline ends. Germline V gives CDR1 MNHEY, CDR2 SVGEGT. CDR3 DNA sequence: TGTGCCAGCAGTTTGGACACCGGGTCCTACGAGCAGTACTTC. This encodes CASSLDTGSYEQYF.

The count of this clonotype is one. The gene calls are TRBV12-3 or TRBV12-4 and TRBJ2-7; TRBD2 is a possible D gene (6 bases). V was clipped by 1 base and J by 5 bases, with 15 bases between them. The CDR3 is made up of 15 amino acids. As DNA, the CDR3 is TGTGCCAGCAGTTTAGAAGGAGGGAGTGCTGACGAGCAGTACTTC. Translated, it gives CASSLEGGSADEQYF.

The gene calls are TRBV11-2 and TRBJ2-7; no definite D call. Trimming removed 5 bases at V and 5 bases at J, with 10 bases between. CDR3 length equals 12 residues. The germline CDR1 and CDR2 sequences are SGHAT and FQNNGV. This CDR3 is CASSQFVNEQYF. The CDR3 nucleotides are TGTGCCAGCAGCCAGTTTGTCAACGAGCAGTACTTC.

The chain carries TRBV11-2 and TRBJ2-7; no clear D. This CDR3 is 14 amino acids long. The V end lost 0 bases, the J end lost 5 bases, and 11 bases lay between the germline ends. Germline lookup yields CDR1 SGHAT and CDR2 FQNNGV. The CDR3 nucleotides read TGTGCCAGCAGCTTAGATCCGGGTCCTAACGAGCAGTACTTC. Translating it yields CASSLDPGPNEQYF.

A note on this clonotype: Germline and junction disagree at one end, which may indicate a read error. The CDR3 sequence is CASRLASRASGRYWDEKYF. CDR3 DNA sequence: TGTGCCAGCAGATTAGCTTCAAGGGCTAGCGGGAGGTACTGGGACGAGAAGTACTTC. V usage is TRBV13 and J usage is TRBJ2-7, with TRBD2 identical over 11 bases. Germline assignment: CDR1 PRHDT and CDR2 FYEKMQ (reference sequence). CDR3 length: 19 residues.

As regards this clonotype: Being one base from a much bigger clone, this may be a read error. The rearrangement links TRBV30 to TRBJ2-1; D gene unclear. The germline V gene encodes CDR1 GTSNPN and CDR2 SVGIG (reference sequence). The CDR3 length is 13 residues. V dropped 5 bases and J dropped 9 bases, with 17 bases sitting between them. The CDR3 loop reads CAWHPRTLGEQFF. The DNA of the CDR3 is TGTGCCTGGCACCCCCGGACCCTTGGTGAGCAGTTCTTC.

This clonotype has only a few counts. Possible read error: a much larger clone is one base away. The rearrangement joins TRBV5-4 to TRBJ2-3, with a possible D match to TRBD2 (5 bases). The V gene's germline CDR1 is SGHNT and CDR2 YYREEE (reference sequence). CDR3 length: 15 residues. V lost 9 bases and J lost 5, with 22 bases in between. The CDR3 bases are TGTGCCACCCATTTTGGAGTGGGAGTTGGAGATACGCAGTATTTT. The encoded protein is CATHFGVGVGDTQYF.

This clonotype was observed a single time. CDR3 nucleotide sequence: TGTGCCTGCACCTTTCGACAGGGGCGAAACTGTGAGCAGTACTTC. Translation gives CACTFRQGRNCEQYF. The chain joins TRBV6-2 or TRBV6-3 to TRBJ2-7, with 8 bases that match TRBD1. V was clipped by 11 bases and J by 7 bases; unmatched bases: 19. Germline V gene lookup returns CDR1 MNHEY and CDR2 SVGEGT. This CDR3 region has 15 residues.

The V and J genes are TRBV11-2 and TRBJ2-1; a weak D match, TRBD2 (6 bases). The germline V gene has CDR1 SGHAT and CDR2 FQNNGV. This CDR3 contains 15 residues. CDR3 sequence: CISSLWRDSYNEQFF. CDR3 nucleotides: TGTATCAGCAGCTTATGGAGGGACTCCTACAATGAGCAGTTCTTC.

The CDR3 DNA sequence: TGTGCCAGCAGTAAAGGGGACAGGGACACCGGGGAGCTGTTTTTT. Translated, it gives CASSKGDRDTGELFF. The rearrangement uses TRBV7-9 and TRBJ2-2; 9 positions agree with TRBD1. The germline V gene encodes CDR1 SEHNR and CDR2 FQNEAQ (reference sequence). The CDR3 has 15 amino acids. J was trimmed by 3 bases and V by 6 bases; bases with no gene match: 5.

This CDR3 reads CAISDHQGGGQFF. The CDR3 DNA sequence: TGTGCCATCAGTGACCACCAGGGTGGCGGACAGTTCTTC. The chain recombines TRBV10-3 with TRBJ2-1, with D possibly matching TRBD1 (5 bases). Trimming cost V 3 bases and J 13 bases, with 16 bases left between them. The CDR3 is 13 amino acids. CDR1 is ENHRY, CDR2 SYGVKD, per germline.

This clonotype was observed at least ten times. This sequence joins TRBV7-9 and TRBJ1-1, with D perhaps TRBD1 (5 bases). Germline values: CDR1 SEHNR, CDR2 FQNEAQ (reference sequence). The V gene lost 1 base and the J gene lost 1 base, with 10 bases spanning the gap. CDR3 length equals 15 residues. CDR3 sequence (DNA): TGTGCCAGCAGCTTAGGGGGGTCACAGAACACTGAAGCTTTCTTT. This sequence encodes CASSLGGSQNTEAFF.

In the case of this clonotype: One base away lies a much larger clone, so this may be a sequencing read error. The V call is TRBV12-3 or TRBV12-4, the J call TRBJ1-2; the match to TRBD1 covers 8 bases. The CDR3 has 12 amino acids. In nucleotides, the CDR3 is TGTGCCAGCAGTCGGGACAGGCTAGGCTACATCTTC. Translating gives CASSRDRLGYIF.

A note on this clonotype: Since a much larger clone is just one base distant, this may be a read error. The DNA is left out, because the CDR3 cannot be placed on it with certainty; the CDR3 is given as TCRdb lists it. The J gene is TRBJ2-1, the V gene TRBV10-3; TRBD2, as called in the table, went unchecked against the DNA. Germline values: CDR1 ENHRY, CDR2 SYGVKD. The CDR3 is 15 residues long, ends included. The chain's CDR3 is CAISWGSGAYNERFF.

The gene calls are TRBV7-8 and TRBJ2-2; maybe TRBD1 (6 bases). The germline gives CDR1 SGHVS, CDR2 FQNEAQ. Between the trimmed V and J ends, which lost 5 bases and 3 bases, there was a span of 22 bases. This CDR3 spans 18 amino acids. The CDR3 coding sequence is TGTGCCAGCAGCACACGGATAGGGCTGGGGGCGGACACCGGGGAGCTGTTTTTT. Encoded protein: CASSTRIGLGADTGELFF.

Worth noting for this clonotype: Relative to the germline gene, one junction end is altered; a read error may explain this. Written as DNA, the CDR3 is TGTGCCAGCAGCCCCAAGAGCGGGCACACAGATACACAGTATTTT. Encoded protein: CASSPKSGHTDTQYF. The rearrangement uses TRBV11-3 and TRBJ2-3; tentatively, D is TRBD2 (6 bases). This CDR3 region has 15 residues. Per the germline V gene, CDR1 is SGHNT and CDR2 is YENEEA.

As for this clonotype: The junction shows a germline mismatch at one end, possibly a read error. This chain uses TRBV5-4 with TRBJ2-6; the match to TRBD2 covers 10 bases. CDR3 length: 18 residues. The germline V gene has CDR1 SGHNT and CDR2 YYREEE (reference sequence). CDR3 loop: CATSLGVAGGAGANVLTF. The DNA for the CDR3 is TGTGCCACCAGCTTGGGCGTAGCGGGAGGAGCTGGGGCCAACGTCCTGACTTTC.

Regarding this clonotype: A much more abundant neighbour one base away suggests this may be a read error. V usage is TRBV10-3 and J usage is TRBJ2-2; 13 nucleotides agree with TRBD2. This CDR3 is 16 amino acids long. CDR1 is ENHRY, CDR2 SYGVKD, per germline. The J segment lost 3 bases and the V segment lost 7 bases, leaving 5 bases of the junction unmatched. The CDR3 DNA follows: TGTGCCATCAACTGGACTAGCGGGAGAGACACCGGGGAGCTGTTTTTT. Protein product: CAINWTSGRDTGELFF.

As regards this clonotype: At one end, the junction sequence differs from germline, possibly due to a read error. The chain recombines TRBV12-3 or TRBV12-4 with TRBJ2-7; D unclear. The CDR3 spans 15 residues. CDR3 coding DNA: TGTGCCAGTAGTTTCGATCTGTACGCGACCTGCGAGCAGTACTTC. This sequence encodes CASSFDLYATCEQYF.

On this clonotype itself: An end of the junction differs from the germline gene, which may be a read error. The genes are TRBV11-3 and TRBJ2-3; the D gene is possibly TRBD1 (5 bases). Germline V gene data show CDR1 as SGHNT and CDR2 as YENEEA. This CDR3 has 17 amino acids. CDR3 sequence (DNA): TGCACCAGCAGCTTATCGTTTCGGCCGCTACGGACAAATACGCAGTATTTT. This codes for CTSSLSFRPLRTNTQYF.

This clonotype has at least ten counts. The J gene is TRBJ2-5, the V gene TRBV28; a possible D gene is TRBD2 (6 bases). Per the germline V gene, CDR1 is MDHEN and CDR2 is SYDVKM. The CDR3 consists of 14 residues. V was trimmed by 4 bases and J by 4 bases, leaving 13 bases between them. The chain's CDR3 is CASSSGGSRETQYF. The CDR3 DNA is TGTGCCAGCAGTTCTGGGGGGAGCCGAGAGACCCAGTACTTC.

About this clonotype: Possible read error: a much larger clone is one base away. The chain carries TRBV2 and TRBJ2-7, with 15 bases lining up with TRBD2. The CDR3 totals 17 residues. Per germline, CDR1 SNHLY and CDR2 FYNNEI. J was trimmed by 4 bases and V by 6 bases; bases with no gene match: 10. The CDR3 DNA reads TGTGCCAGCAGCCCCGGACTAGCGGGAGGGCATTTGTACGAGCAGTACTTC. Translating gives CASSPGLAGGHLYEQYF.

Remarks on this clonotype: Here the CDR3 omits its conserved ending phenylalanine or tryptophan, so a read error is the likely source. The CDR3 reads CASSPWTVTNTEAFV. The CDR3, as DNA: TGTGCCAGCAGTCCGTGGACAGTGACGAACACTGAAGCTTTCGTT. This rearrangement joins TRBV12-3 or TRBV12-4 to TRBJ1-1, with a weak D call TRBD1 (6 bases). The V and J ends lost 5 bases and 1 base respectively, with 14 bases between them. The CDR3 is made up of 15 amino acids.

This clonotype was observed many times. The V gene is TRBV4-1, the J gene TRBJ1-5, with a possible D match to TRBD1 (5 bases). V was cut by 4 bases and J by 0 bases, with 16 bases left in between. CDR3 length: 17 residues. CDR1 MGHRA and CDR2 YSYEKL come from the germline V gene. CDR3 in DNA: TGCGCCAGCAGCCGCACCACGGGGGGGAATAGCAATCAGCCCCAGCATTTT. Amino acids: CASSRTTGGNSNQPQHF.

Concerning this clonotype: The junction departs from the called germline gene at one end, perhaps through a read error. CDR3 DNA: TGTGCCAGCAGCTTAGGGGGGGAGGGCATTCAGTGTTTC. Protein product: CASSLGGEGIQCF. V gene TRBV11-2 combines with J gene TRBJ2-7; 7 bases align to TRBD2. Per the germline V gene, CDR1 is SGHAT and CDR2 is FQNNGV. CDR3 length: 13 amino acids.

Regarding this clonotype: With a much larger clone just one base away, this may be a read error. This chain connects TRBV12-3 or TRBV12-4 to TRBJ1-4, with a tentative D call TRBD1 (6 bases). The CDR3 length is 14 residues. CDR3 nucleotide sequence: TGTGCCAGCAATTTAGGGGGTTCTGTTGAAAAACTGTTTTTT. It specifies CASNLGGSVEKLFF.

Remarks on this clonotype: This may be a read error: a much more frequent sequence differs by one nucleotide. The chain is built from TRBV5-4 and TRBJ2-3; 11 bases map to TRBD2. CDR3 size: 16 residues. Germline V gives CDR1 SGHNT, CDR2 YYREEE (reference sequence). CDR3 residues: CVSSSGTSGRTDTQYF. CDR3 bases: TGTGTCAGCAGCTCCGGGACTAGCGGACGCACAGATACGCAGTATTTT.